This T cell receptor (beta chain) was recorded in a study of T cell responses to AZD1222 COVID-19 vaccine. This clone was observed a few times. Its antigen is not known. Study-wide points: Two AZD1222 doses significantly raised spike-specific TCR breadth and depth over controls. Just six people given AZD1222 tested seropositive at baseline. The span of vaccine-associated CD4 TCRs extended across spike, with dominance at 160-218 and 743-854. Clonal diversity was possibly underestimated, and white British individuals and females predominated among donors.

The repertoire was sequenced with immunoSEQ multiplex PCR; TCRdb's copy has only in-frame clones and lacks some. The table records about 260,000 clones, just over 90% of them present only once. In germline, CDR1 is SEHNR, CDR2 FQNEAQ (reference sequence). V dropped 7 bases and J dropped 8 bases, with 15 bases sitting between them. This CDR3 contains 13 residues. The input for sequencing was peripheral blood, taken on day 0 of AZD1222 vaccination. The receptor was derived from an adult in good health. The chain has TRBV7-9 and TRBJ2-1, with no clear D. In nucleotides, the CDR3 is TGTGCCAGCACCCTTAGAGAGCATGATGAGCAGTTCTTC. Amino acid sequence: CASTLREHDEQFF.